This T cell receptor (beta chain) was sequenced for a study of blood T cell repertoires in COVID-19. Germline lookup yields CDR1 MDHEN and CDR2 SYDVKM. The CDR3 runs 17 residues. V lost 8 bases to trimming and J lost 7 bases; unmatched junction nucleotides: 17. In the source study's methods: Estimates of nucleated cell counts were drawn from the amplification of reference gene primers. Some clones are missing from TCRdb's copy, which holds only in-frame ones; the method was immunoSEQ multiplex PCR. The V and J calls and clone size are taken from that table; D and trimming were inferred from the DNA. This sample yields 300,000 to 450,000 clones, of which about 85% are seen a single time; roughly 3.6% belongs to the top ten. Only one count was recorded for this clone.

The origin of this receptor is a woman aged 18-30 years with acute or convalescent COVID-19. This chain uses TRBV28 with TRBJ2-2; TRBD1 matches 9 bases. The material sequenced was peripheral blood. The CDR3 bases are TGTGCCAGCCTTTCTTGGGACGGGACAGGGTCCGGCGGGGAGCTGTTTTTT. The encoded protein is CASLSWDGTGSGGELFF.